These 21 T cell receptor beta chains originate from one sample sequenced in a study of cytomegalovirus exposure and HLA in healthy donors. PCR amplification relied on 60 Vbeta primers (plus 13 Jbeta primers). Measured with immunoSEQ multiplex PCR; TCRdb has only the in-frame clones, and not every one. Seen here are about 190,000 clones, roughly 74% observed once, and the top ten hold 4.5% to 7.5%. The sample was PBMCs. These receptors came from a young woman in good health and CMV-seropositive.

This clone was counted only a few times. The chain carries TRBV7-3 and TRBJ2-1; TRBD2 aligns across 7 bases. Unmatched junction bases numbered 4, after V lost 5 bases and J lost 6 bases. This CDR3 has 13 amino acids. Germline V CDR1 and CDR2: SGHTA, FQGTGA. The chain's CDR3 is CASSHTGGNEQFF. DNA for the CDR3: TGTGCCAGCAGCCACACGGGGGGCAATGAGCAGTTCTTC.

For the CDR3, the DNA is TGTGCCATCAGTGAGCTTGTGACAGGGTTCGGCGGGGACACAGATACGCAGTATTTT. Translated: CAISELVTGFGGDTDTQYF. J is TRBJ2-3 and V is TRBV10-3; the D gene is possibly TRBD1 (7 bases). The CDR3 is made up of 19 amino acids. V was clipped by 2 bases and J by 2 bases, with 23 bases between them. The germline gives CDR1 ENHRY, CDR2 SYGVKD.

In its sample, this clone was seen once. This rearrangement joins TRBV5-3 to TRBJ2-4; 8 bases are shared with TRBD2. TRBV5-3 is an open reading frame, and its role is uncertain. This CDR3 has 17 amino acids. The ends lost 4 bases at V and 6 bases at J; junction bases unmatched: 15. Written as DNA, the CDR3 is TGTGCCAGAAGCCTCCCCCGGGAGGGAATGAGCAGAAACATTCAGTACTTC. Translation gives CARSLPREGMSRNIQYF.

Worth noting for this clone: The germline gene is not matched at one end of the junction; a read error may be the cause. The V gene is TRBV19, the J gene TRBJ2-7; 9 nucleotides align to TRBD2. The germline gives CDR1 LNHDA, CDR2 SQIVND (reference sequence). The length of the CDR3 is 16 residues. CDR3 sequence: CASSAGIAGVSHEQYF. DNA for the CDR3: TGTGCCAGTAGTGCGGGTATAGCGGGAGTCTCCCACGAGCAGTACTTC.

In this sample, this clone turned up a few times. V gene TRBV27 combines with J gene TRBJ1-5; maybe TRBD1 (6 bases). This CDR3 has 15 residues. Per germline, CDR1 MNHEY and CDR2 SMNVEV (reference sequence). V was cut by 8 bases and J by 2 bases, with 16 bases left in between. CDR3 in DNA: TGTGCCAGCTGGGGGGGCAGGGAGGGCAATCAGCCCCAGCATTTT. This sequence encodes CASWGGREGNQPQHF.

The rearrangement joins TRBV6-6 to TRBJ1-5, with D tentatively TRBD1 (5 bases). This CDR3 comprises 12 residues. Germline loops: CDR1 MNHNY, CDR2 SVGAGI (reference sequence). With 3 bases removed from V and 9 bases from J, the gap between germline ends came to 9 bases. This chain's CDR3 is CASSYRGGPQHF. DNA of the CDR3: TGTGCCAGCAGTTATAGGGGTGGGCCCCAGCATTTT.

The chain combines TRBV28 with TRBJ1-5; D is unclear. This CDR3 is 15 amino acids long. V was shortened by 2 bases and J by 6 bases, with 14 bases between the two germline ends. CDR1 is MDHEN and CDR2 is SYDVKM in the germline V gene. The CDR3 loop reads CASSLPGSPGQPQHF. The DNA of the CDR3 is TGTGCCAGCAGTTTACCGGGAAGTCCAGGTCAGCCCCAGCATTTT.

The V call is TRBV6-5, the J call TRBJ2-1; D unclear. The CDR3 covers 14 residues. Germline V CDR1 and CDR2: MNHEY, SVGAGI. V lost 0 bases and J 7 bases, leaving 10 bases between the germline ends. DNA for the CDR3: TGTGCCAGCAGTTACTCTGATGCGGTAAATGAGCAGTTCTTC. Translated: CASSYSDAVNEQFF.

Only one count was recorded for this clone. This sample includes further DNA sequences coding for the same CDR3. The J gene is TRBJ1-2, the V gene TRBV27; TRBD1 aligns across 9 bases. The length of the CDR3 is 14 residues. Germline lookup yields CDR1 MNHEY and CDR2 SMNVEV (reference sequence). Trimming removed 2 bases from V and 4 bases from J; junction bases left unmatched: 2. CDR3 DNA: TGTGCCAGCAGTTTAGGACAGGGGACCTATGGCTACACCTTC. This sequence encodes CASSLGQGTYGYTF.

V usage is TRBV5-1 and J usage is TRBJ2-3; TRBD2 matches at 9 bases. Germline V gene sequence: CDR1 SGHRS, CDR2 YFSETQ. Trimming removed 3 bases from V and 4 bases from J; junction bases left unmatched: 12. The length of the CDR3 is 17 residues. CDR3 coding DNA: TGCGCCAGCAGCTGGAGCGGGAGGCCGACACAATCAGATACGCAGTATTTT. This sequence encodes CASSWSGRPTQSDTQYF.

Regarding this clone: Distinct nucleotide sequences in the sample also encode this CDR3. The chain couples TRBV29-1 to TRBJ2-3; TRBD2 matches at 15 bases. Germline V gives CDR1 SQVTM, CDR2 ANQGSEA. This CDR3 has 14 amino acids. J lost 4 bases, V lost 6 bases, and 2 bases had no gene match. CDR3 bases: TGCAGCGTGGGACTAGCGGGGGGCGCAGATACGCAGTATTTT. Encoded protein: CSVGLAGGADTQYF.

V and J are TRBV28 and TRBJ1-2; 8 bases align to TRBD1. The CDR3 loop spans 14 amino acids. V was pared by 8 bases and J by 8 bases, with 13 bases of the junction left unmatched. The germline V gene has CDR1 MDHEN and CDR2 SYDVKM. CDR3 sequence (DNA): TGTGCCAGCTCGCGTGCCGGGCAGGGGGCGGGCTACACCTTC. Amino acids: CASSRAGQGAGYTF.

J is TRBJ1-2 and V is TRBV13; no clear D gene. The CDR3 runs to 12 residues. The germline V and J ends were trimmed by 5 bases and 6 bases, with 10 bases remaining between them. Germline CDR1 and CDR2: PRHDT and FYEKMQ (reference sequence). The CDR3 spells CASSLSGNGYTF. CDR3 DNA: TGTGCCAGCAGCCTGTCGGGAAATGGCTACACCTTC.

The table lists this clone with a few counts. This sequence joins TRBV19 and TRBJ1-5; D unresolved. The CDR3 sequence is 14 residues long. Germline V lookup: CDR1 LNHDA, CDR2 SQIVND (reference sequence). Trimming left V 1 base short and J 4 bases short, with 8 bases between. CDR3 residues: CASSIGEGNQPQHF. The CDR3 nucleotides read TGTGCCAGTAGTATAGGTGAGGGAAATCAGCCCCAGCATTTT.

This clone appeared once. The V call is TRBV4-1, the J call TRBJ1-4, with 7 bases matching TRBD1. V gave up 1 base and J gave up 5 bases; unmatched junction bases: 4. The CDR3 has 15 residues. Germline V lookup: CDR1 MGHRA, CDR2 YSYEKL. This CDR3 is CASSQVPTGNEKLFF. The CDR3 coding sequence is TGCGCCAGCAGCCAAGTCCCGACAGGGAATGAAAAACTGTTTTTT.

J is TRBJ2-1 and V is TRBV5-6; 12 nucleotides match TRBD2. The CDR3 has 14 residues. Germline lookup yields CDR1 SGHDT and CDR2 YYEEEE. With V trimmed by 4 bases and J by 9 bases, 5 bases remained unmatched. The CDR3 DNA is TGTGCCAGCAGCCGAGGACTAGCGGGAATTGAGCAGTTCTTC. It translates to CASSRGLAGIEQFF.

A single count supports this clone. This chain uses TRBV11-2 with TRBJ2-5, with 8 nucleotides matching TRBD1. The germline V gene encodes CDR1 SGHAT and CDR2 FQNNGV. The ends lost 0 bases at V and 2 bases at J; junction bases unmatched: 8. The CDR3 is 17 residues long. The CDR3: CASSLDLARGLQETQYF. The CDR3 DNA sequence: TGTGCCAGCAGCTTAGATCTGGCCAGGGGGCTTCAAGAGACCCAGTACTTC.

Notes on this clone: Other DNA sequences in the sample encode the same CDR3. V usage is TRBV5-1 and J usage is TRBJ1-5; tentatively, D is TRBD1 (6 bases). The germline gives CDR1 SGHRS, CDR2 YFSETQ. Trimming took 1 base from V and 4 from J, leaving 12 bases between them. CDR3 length: 15 amino acids. The CDR3 DNA reads as TGCGCCAGCAGCTTGACAGGGTCTGGGAATCAGCCCCAGCATTTT. Its translation is CASSLTGSGNQPQHF.

The V call is TRBV5-4, the J call TRBJ1-2; 7 bases map to TRBD1. Germline V CDR1 and CDR2: SGHNT, YYREEE (reference sequence). CDR3 length: 13 amino acids. With V trimmed by 5 bases and J by 4 bases, 5 bases remained unmatched. CDR3 sequence: CASRRPGGYGYTF. CDR3 nucleotides: TGTGCCAGCAGGCGACCAGGGGGCTATGGCTACACCTTC.

The chain couples TRBV27 to TRBJ2-5, with D possibly being TRBD1 (5 bases). CDR1 MNHEY and CDR2 SMNVEV come from the germline V gene (reference sequence). V dropped 6 bases and J dropped 4 bases, with 12 bases sitting between them. CDR3 length: 13 residues. CDR3: CASRGLGLETQYF. The DNA for the CDR3 is TGTGCCAGCAGAGGGTTGGGGCTAGAGACCCAGTACTTC.

This clone was found once. V gene TRBV7-8 combines with J gene TRBJ2-3; 10 bases are shared with TRBD2. From germline, CDR1 is SGHVS and CDR2 FQNEAQ. Germline trimming cut 2 bases from V and 3 bases from J; bases unmatched to any gene: 8. The CDR3 sequence is 17 residues long. The CDR3 loop reads CASSLLQREGQTDTQYF. The CDR3, as DNA: TGTGCCAGCAGCTTACTTCAGCGGGAGGGCCAAACAGATACGCAGTATTTT.